The rows below give T cell receptor beta chains drawn from one sample of a study of blood T cell repertoires in COVID-19. Clones were sequenced by immunoSEQ multiplex PCR, and TCRdb holds only the in-frame ones, with some missing. The sample has over 50,000 clones, roughly 83% seen once; the top ten hold 15% to 20%. Sequencing was carried out using peripheral blood. These receptors all stem from a man in his fifties or sixties with COVID-19, enrolled during active disease. Both conserved end residues are part of each CDR3. A D gene is named only where the DNA matches it firmly. Expanded clones get a size class; other rows say once, few or many, or leave the size out.

d_call: TRBD2
clone_size: .
j_call: TRBJ2-5
v_call: TRBV6-5
cdr3_nt: TGTGCCAGCAGTTACGGAGAAGCGGGAGTGGGAGAGACCCAGTACTTC
cdr3_aa: CASSYGEAGVGETQYF

d_call: TRBD2
clone_size: .
j_call: TRBJ2-2
v_call: TRBV9
cdr3_nt: TGTGCCAGCAGCGTAGAATTCGGGGAGGCGGGGGATCTTACCGGGGAGCTGTTTTTT
cdr3_aa: CASSVEFGEAGDLTGELFF

d_call: .
clone_size: once
j_call: TRBJ2-7
v_call: TRBV19
cdr3_nt: TGTGCCAGTAGTCTCGGGAGTCACCCGTACGAGCAGTACTTC
cdr3_aa: CASSLGSHPYEQYF

d_call: .
clone_size: .
j_call: TRBJ2-5
v_call: TRBV11-2
cdr3_nt: TGTGCCAGCAGCTCCACCCTGACTGGTCAAGAGACCCAGTACTTC
cdr3_aa: CASSSTLTGQETQYF

d_call: .
clone_size: .
j_call: TRBJ1-3
v_call: TRBV5-1
cdr3_nt: TGCGCCAGCAGCTTGGCCTTTGACGGACTCTCTGGAAACACCATATATTTT
cdr3_aa: CASSLAFDGLSGNTIYF

d_call: .
clone_size: .
j_call: TRBJ1-1
v_call: TRBV28
cdr3_nt: TGTGCCAGCACCCCCGGGACACAGAACACTGAAGCTTTCTTT
cdr3_aa: CASTPGTQNTEAFF

d_call: TRBD2
clone_size: .
j_call: TRBJ2-2
v_call: TRBV28
cdr3_nt: TGTGCCAGCAGTGCTAGCGGGAGTATGAGCGGGGAGCTGTTTTTT
cdr3_aa: CASSASGSMSGELFF

d_call: TRBD2
clone_size: .
j_call: TRBJ2-3
v_call: TRBV3-1/TRBV3-2
cdr3_nt: TGTGCCAGCAGCCAAGATCTCCCTATTAGCGGGAGCCGCACAGATACGCAGTATTTT
cdr3_aa: CASSQDLPISGSRTDTQYF

d_call: .
clone_size: .
j_call: TRBJ2-7
v_call: TRBV3-1/TRBV3-2
cdr3_nt: TGTGCCAGCAGCCTACTGACAGGAAATTACGAGCAGTACTTC
cdr3_aa: CASSLLTGNYEQYF

d_call: .
clone_size: once
j_call: TRBJ1-5
v_call: TRBV6-6
cdr3_nt: TGTGCCAGCCGGCAGGGTAGCAATCAGCCCCAGCATTTT
cdr3_aa: CASRQGSNQPQHF

d_call: TRBD1
clone_size: few
j_call: TRBJ2-7
v_call: TRBV24-1
cdr3_nt: TGTGCCACCAGTGCCGTCGGGACAGGCGGCTACGAGCAGTACTTC
cdr3_aa: CATSAVGTGGYEQYF

d_call: TRBD2
clone_size: .
j_call: TRBJ2-5
v_call: TRBV3-1/TRBV3-2
cdr3_nt: TGTGCCAGCAGCCAACCGGGACTAGGGTCGGAGACCCAGTACTTC
cdr3_aa: CASSQPGLGSETQYF

d_call: .
clone_size: few
j_call: TRBJ1-1
v_call: TRBV11-2
cdr3_nt: TGTGCCAGCAGCCAGGGTCGCGTGAAAATGAACACTGAAGCTTTCTTT
cdr3_aa: CASSQGRVKMNTEAFF

d_call: .
clone_size: .
j_call: TRBJ2-4
v_call: TRBV11-2
cdr3_nt: TGTGCCAGCAGCCCCCCCGAGTCCCGAAACATTCAGTACTTC
cdr3_aa: CASSPPESRNIQYF

d_call: .
clone_size: .
j_call: TRBJ2-2
v_call: TRBV7-9
cdr3_nt: TGTGCCAGCAGCTCCCCGGGGTACACCGGGGAGCTGTTTTTT
cdr3_aa: CASSSPGYTGELFF

d_call: .
clone_size: .
j_call: TRBJ2-2
v_call: TRBV4-1
cdr3_nt: TGCGCCAGCAGCCACGTGGGGAGGAAGACCGGGGAGCTGTTTTTT
cdr3_aa: CASSHVGRKTGELFF

d_call: TRBD1
clone_size: once
j_call: TRBJ1-2
v_call: TRBV5-1
cdr3_nt: TGCGCCAGCACATTACAGGGGGCTGGCTATGGCTACACCTTC
cdr3_aa: CASTLQGAGYGYTF

d_call: TRBD1
clone_size: .
j_call: TRBJ1-5
v_call: TRBV5-1
cdr3_nt: TGCGCCAGCAGCTGGGGACAGGGTGGGTTTTTCCAGCATTTT
cdr3_aa: CASSWGQGGFFQHF

d_call: .
clone_size: .
j_call: TRBJ2-1
v_call: TRBV3-1/TRBV3-2
cdr3_nt: TGTGCCAGCAGCCAAGGGGCGGGACGGGGGGCGAACAATGAGCAGTTCTTC
cdr3_aa: CASSQGAGRGANNEQFF

d_call: .
clone_size: few
j_call: TRBJ1-1
v_call: TRBV6-6
cdr3_nt: TGTGCCAGCAGAACACCACTGTTGGGGGGCACTGAAGCTTTCTTT
cdr3_aa: CASRTPLLGGTEAFF

d_call: .
clone_size: .
j_call: TRBJ1-2
v_call: TRBV3-1/TRBV3-2
cdr3_nt: TGTGCCAGCAGCCAAGGGTGGCGATTTGGGGCGGCCTATGGCTACACCTTC
cdr3_aa: CASSQGWRFGAAYGYTF

d_call: TRBD2
clone_size: .
j_call: TRBJ2-3
v_call: TRBV5-1
cdr3_nt: TGCGCCAGCAGCATTGGACTAGCGGGTAGCACAGATACGCAGTATTTT
cdr3_aa: CASSIGLAGSTDTQYF

d_call: .
clone_size: .
j_call: TRBJ1-1
v_call: TRBV6-2/TRBV6-3
cdr3_nt: TGTGCCAGCAGTTACGAGATTGAAGCTTTCTTT
cdr3_aa: CASSYEIEAFF

d_call: TRBD1
clone_size: .
j_call: TRBJ2-7
v_call: TRBV5-1
cdr3_nt: TGCGCCAGCAGCTTGGGCTTTGGGACAGGGTACGAGCAGTACTTC
cdr3_aa: CASSLGFGTGYEQYF

d_call: .
clone_size: .
j_call: TRBJ1-1
v_call: TRBV7-6
cdr3_nt: TGTGCCAGCAGCCAGAGACGGGACACTGAAGCTTTCTTT
cdr3_aa: CASSQRRDTEAFF

d_call: TRBD1
clone_size: .
j_call: TRBJ2-7
v_call: TRBV29-1
cdr3_nt: TGCAGCGGCCAGGGACAGGGGGCCTACGAGCAGTACTTC
cdr3_aa: CSGQGQGAYEQYF

d_call: TRBD1
clone_size: .
j_call: TRBJ1-4
v_call: TRBV5-1
cdr3_nt: TGCGCCAGCAGCTTTTTCGGGACAGAGAATGAAAAACTGTTTTTT
cdr3_aa: CASSFFGTENEKLFF

d_call: .
clone_size: once
j_call: TRBJ2-1
v_call: TRBV6-4
cdr3_nt: TGTGCCAGCAGTGCGGTGGGCTTCCGAGGGGAGCAGTTCTTC
cdr3_aa: CASSAVGFRGEQFF

d_call: .
clone_size: .
j_call: TRBJ2-5
v_call: TRBV19
cdr3_nt: TGTGCCAGTAGTGGTGCAGGGGCTATCAAAGAGACCCAGTACTTC
cdr3_aa: CASSGAGAIKETQYF

d_call: .
clone_size: .
j_call: TRBJ2-2
v_call: TRBV10-1
cdr3_nt: TGCGCCAGCAGTGAGGACAGCCTAAGGGGCACCGGGGAGCTGTTTTTT
cdr3_aa: CASSEDSLRGTGELFF

d_call: .
clone_size: .
j_call: TRBJ2-7
v_call: TRBV5-1
cdr3_nt: TGCGCCAGCAGCTTGCTAAGCGCTGACTACGAGCAGTACTTC
cdr3_aa: CASSLLSADYEQYF

d_call: TRBD1
clone_size: .
j_call: TRBJ2-7
v_call: TRBV30
cdr3_nt: TGTGCCTGCCAGACAGGGGTTTCCTACGAGCAGTACTTC
cdr3_aa: CACQTGVSYEQYF

d_call: .
clone_size: .
j_call: TRBJ2-7
v_call: TRBV18
cdr3_nt: TGTGCCAGCTCAGTCCAGGGAACCATCTCCTACGAGCAGTACTTC
cdr3_aa: CASSVQGTISYEQYF

d_call: .
clone_size: .
j_call: TRBJ1-1
v_call: TRBV2
cdr3_nt: TGTGCCAGCAGCCTCGGTCCCGGGACTGAAGCTTTCTTT
cdr3_aa: CASSLGPGTEAFF

d_call: .
clone_size: .
j_call: TRBJ2-5
v_call: TRBV19
cdr3_nt: TGTGCCAGTAGCACAACATCAGGGTCGGAGACCCAGTACTTC
cdr3_aa: CASSTTSGSETQYF

d_call: .
clone_size: .
j_call: TRBJ1-5
v_call: TRBV28
cdr3_nt: TGTGCCAGCAGTTTGGGGGGGACGGGCAATCAGCCCCAGCATTTT
cdr3_aa: CASSLGGTGNQPQHF

d_call: TRBD1
clone_size: .
j_call: TRBJ2-1
v_call: TRBV7-6
cdr3_nt: TGTGCCAGCAGCTTAGAGGGACAGGGAGGGAATGAGCAGTTCTTC
cdr3_aa: CASSLEGQGGNEQFF

d_call: TRBD1
clone_size: .
j_call: TRBJ1-5
v_call: TRBV3-1/TRBV3-2
cdr3_nt: TGTGCCAGCAGCCAAGGAGGACAGGACTATCAGCCCCAGCATTTT
cdr3_aa: CASSQGGQDYQPQHF

d_call: TRBD1
clone_size: .
j_call: TRBJ1-1
v_call: TRBV2
cdr3_nt: TGTGCCAGCAAGGAAACGGGACAGGGGAACACTGAAGCTTTCTTT
cdr3_aa: CASKETGQGNTEAFF

d_call: .
clone_size: .
j_call: TRBJ2-7
v_call: TRBV27
cdr3_nt: TGTGCCAGCAGTTTGGCGGGGTGGTCCTACGAGCAGTACTTC
cdr3_aa: CASSLAGWSYEQYF

d_call: TRBD2
clone_size: .
j_call: TRBJ2-1
v_call: TRBV18
cdr3_nt: TGTGCCAGCTCACTACTAGCGGGAGTTCGTGAGCAGTTCTTC
cdr3_aa: CASSLLAGVREQFF

d_call: TRBD1
clone_size: once
j_call: TRBJ2-5
v_call: TRBV5-1
cdr3_nt: TGCGCCAGCAGCGAAGGGACAGCCCAAGAGACCCAGTACTTC
cdr3_aa: CASSEGTAQETQYF

d_call: .
clone_size: .
j_call: TRBJ2-5
v_call: TRBV6-5
cdr3_nt: TGTGCCAGCAGTTACTCGCTCCAGGGTCAAGAGACCCAGTACTTC
cdr3_aa: CASSYSLQGQETQYF

d_call: .
clone_size: .
j_call: TRBJ2-7
v_call: TRBV6-6
cdr3_nt: TGTGCCAGCAGCTCCTGGGGGCTCCCACCCGAGCAGTACTTC
cdr3_aa: CASSSWGLPPEQYF

d_call: TRBD2
clone_size: .
j_call: TRBJ2-3
v_call: TRBV11-3
cdr3_nt: TGTGCCAGCAGCGCACTAGCGGGGGGATCCACAGATACGCAGTATTTT
cdr3_aa: CASSALAGGSTDTQYF

d_call: TRBD1
clone_size: .
j_call: TRBJ2-7
v_call: TRBV18
cdr3_nt: TGTGCCAGCTCACCATTAACAGGGGACTACGAGCAGTACTTC
cdr3_aa: CASSPLTGDYEQYF

d_call: .
clone_size: .
j_call: TRBJ2-3
v_call: TRBV5-5
cdr3_nt: TGTGCCAGCAGCTTGTCGGGAGAGGGAACAGATACGCAGTATTTT
cdr3_aa: CASSLSGEGTDTQYF

d_call: .
clone_size: .
j_call: TRBJ1-1
v_call: TRBV2
cdr3_nt: TGTGCCAGCTCGCGACTGTGGACTGAAGCTTTCTTT
cdr3_aa: CASSRLWTEAFF

d_call: TRBD1
clone_size: once
j_call: TRBJ1-5
v_call: TRBV6-1
cdr3_nt: TGTGCCAGCAGTGACCAAGACAGGGCAAATCAGCCCCAGCATTTT
cdr3_aa: CASSDQDRANQPQHF

d_call: .
clone_size: few
j_call: TRBJ2-5
v_call: TRBV15
cdr3_nt: TGTGCCACCAGCAGAGATGGGGGGGCACGGACCCAGTACTTC
cdr3_aa: CATSRDGGARTQYF

d_call: .
clone_size: .
j_call: TRBJ1-2
v_call: TRBV5-4
cdr3_nt: TGTGCCAGCAGCTTGGTGGGAGGGAACTATGGCTACACCTTC
cdr3_aa: CASSLVGGNYGYTF

d_call: TRBD1
clone_size: .
j_call: TRBJ1-2
v_call: TRBV19
cdr3_nt: TGTGCCAGTAAGGGAGACCCCGGGACAGGGAAATATGGCTACACCTTC
cdr3_aa: CASKGDPGTGKYGYTF

d_call: .
clone_size: .
j_call: TRBJ2-5
v_call: TRBV5-1
cdr3_nt: TGCGCCAGCACCGACAGCCAAGAGACCCAGTACTTC
cdr3_aa: CASTDSQETQYF

d_call: .
clone_size: .
j_call: TRBJ2-3
v_call: TRBV10-3
cdr3_nt: TGTGCCATCAGTGGTTCTACAGGCACAGATACGCAGTATTTT
cdr3_aa: CAISGSTGTDTQYF

d_call: .
clone_size: .
j_call: TRBJ1-5
v_call: TRBV28
cdr3_nt: TGTGCCAGCAGTTACTCCACCGGGACATCAAATCAGCCCCAGCATTTT
cdr3_aa: CASSYSTGTSNQPQHF

d_call: .
clone_size: .
j_call: TRBJ1-2
v_call: TRBV5-6
cdr3_nt: TGTGCCAGCAGCTTAGCAGGGAACTATGGCTACACCTTC
cdr3_aa: CASSLAGNYGYTF

d_call: TRBD2
clone_size: .
j_call: TRBJ2-7
v_call: TRBV5-1
cdr3_nt: TGCGCCAGCAGCCCGGGGGGACTCCCCTCCTACGAGCAGTACTTC
cdr3_aa: CASSPGGLPSYEQYF